This passage covers 10 T cell receptor beta chains from one sample sequenced in a study of blood T cell repertoires in COVID-19. Libraries were prepared by immunoSEQ multiplex PCR; TCRdb keeps only in-frame clonotypes and omits some of them. Counted here are about 66,000 clones, 91% occurring once; the ten biggest clones make up about 7.3%. Specimen: peripheral blood. Receptors originate from a human donor in a cohort sampled during active COVID-19.

The J gene is TRBJ2-3, the V gene TRBV11-2; a possible D gene is TRBD2 (5 bases). Trimming removed 1 base from V and 2 bases from J, with 10 bases in between. The germline V gene has CDR1 SGHAT and CDR2 FQNNGV. The length of the CDR3 is 15 residues. This CDR3 is CASSLVSEFTDTQYF. Written as DNA, the CDR3 is TGTGCCAGCAGCTTAGTTAGCGAGTTCACAGATACGCAGTATTTT.

The V and J genes are TRBV11-3 and TRBJ2-2; tentative D call: TRBD1 (5 bases). Germline assignment: CDR1 SGHNT and CDR2 YENEEA. The CDR3 is made up of 15 amino acids. Trimming removed 3 bases from V and 7 bases from J, with 15 bases in between. For the CDR3, the DNA is TGTGCCAGCAGCTTGGCCAGCCTTCAGGGCGGGGAGCTGTTTTTT. Translating gives CASSLASLQGGELFF.

This chain uses TRBV30 with TRBJ2-7, with D possibly TRBD1 on 5 matching bases. Germline V CDR1 and CDR2: GTSNPN, SVGIG (reference sequence). V was shortened by 2 bases and J by 5 bases, with 10 bases between the two germline ends. The CDR3 is made up of 12 amino acids. The CDR3 is CAWSSGSNEQYF. CDR3 nucleotides: TGTGCCTGGAGTTCAGGGTCTAACGAGCAGTACTTC.

This clone has a single count. The rearrangement links TRBV10-3 to TRBJ1-6; D not certain. The germline gives CDR1 ENHRY, CDR2 SYGVKD. The CDR3 contains 20 residues. V was pared by 1 base and J by 0 bases, with 19 bases between. The CDR3, as DNA: TGTGCCATCAGTGAGTTCGATCGGAGGGCCCGGAGCTCCTATAATTCACCCCTCCACTTT. It encodes CAISEFDRRARSSYNSPLHF.

The J gene is TRBJ2-2, the V gene TRBV3-1 (or the pseudogene TRBV3-2), with 7 nucleotides matching TRBD2. CDR1 LGHDT and CDR2 YNNKEL come from the germline V gene (reference sequence). The junction had 7 bases not matched to a gene; V was cut back by 0 bases and J by 3 bases. CDR3 length: 17 residues. This chain's CDR3 is CASSQDPGREYTGELFF. The CDR3, as DNA: TGTGCCAGCAGCCAAGATCCAGGGAGGGAGTACACCGGGGAGCTGTTTTTT.

This clone has just a few counts. The chain recombines TRBV9 with TRBJ2-5; D perhaps matches TRBD2 (6 bases). The V gene's germline CDR1 is SGDLS and CDR2 YYNGEE. Deletions cut 0 bases from V and 8 bases from J, with 11 bases between. The CDR3 sequence is 13 residues long. The CDR3 loop is CASSVGEENTQYF. The CDR3 coding sequence is TGTGCCAGCAGCGTAGGGGAGGAAAATACCCAGTACTTC. Filled out from reference TRBV9 and TRBJ2-5, the complete variable domain reads DSGVTQTPKHLITATGQRVTLRCSPRSGDLSVYWYQQSLDQGLQFLIQYYNGEERAKGNILERFSAQQFPDLHSELNLSSLELGDSALYFCASSVGEENTQYFGPGTRLLVL.

J is TRBJ1-5 and V is TRBV4-1, with 8 nucleotides matching TRBD1. This CDR3 contains 17 residues. The junction had 6 bases not matched to a gene; V was cut back by 0 bases and J by 2 bases. Germline CDR1 is MGHRA and CDR2 is YSYEKL. The chain's CDR3 is CASSQDGQGYGNQPQHF. CDR3 DNA sequence: TGCGCCAGCAGCCAAGACGGACAGGGTTATGGCAATCAGCCCCAGCATTTT.

This chain links TRBV19 with TRBJ2-1; 8 nucleotides agree with TRBD2. J was trimmed by 0 bases and V by 4 bases; bases with no gene match: 11. This CDR3 comprises 18 residues. CDR1 and CDR2 from the germline V gene are LNHDA and SQIVND (reference sequence). The CDR3 nucleotides are TGTGCCAGTAGTACGTCCGGGACTAGGCCGAGCTCCTACAATGAGCAGTTCTTC. Translation: CASSTSGTRPSSYNEQFF.

The chain couples TRBV6-5 to TRBJ2-6; D remains unclear. This CDR3 contains 15 residues. Looked up from germline, CDR1 is MNHEY and CDR2 is SVGAGI. V was shortened by 0 bases and J by 0 bases, with 3 bases between the two germline ends. The CDR3 protein is CASSYSYSGANVLTF. The CDR3 DNA reads as TGTGCCAGCAGTTACTCTTACTCTGGGGCCAACGTCCTGACTTTC.

The V gene is TRBV18, the J gene TRBJ1-1; maybe TRBD1 (5 bases). CDR1 and CDR2 from the germline V gene are KGHSH and LQKENI. This CDR3 is built from 12 residues. Trimming shortened V by 1 base and J by 7 bases, and 7 bases separated the two germline ends. The CDR3 bases are TGTGCCAGCTCACCACGGCAGGGTGAAGCTTTCTTT. Protein: CASSPRQGEAFF.